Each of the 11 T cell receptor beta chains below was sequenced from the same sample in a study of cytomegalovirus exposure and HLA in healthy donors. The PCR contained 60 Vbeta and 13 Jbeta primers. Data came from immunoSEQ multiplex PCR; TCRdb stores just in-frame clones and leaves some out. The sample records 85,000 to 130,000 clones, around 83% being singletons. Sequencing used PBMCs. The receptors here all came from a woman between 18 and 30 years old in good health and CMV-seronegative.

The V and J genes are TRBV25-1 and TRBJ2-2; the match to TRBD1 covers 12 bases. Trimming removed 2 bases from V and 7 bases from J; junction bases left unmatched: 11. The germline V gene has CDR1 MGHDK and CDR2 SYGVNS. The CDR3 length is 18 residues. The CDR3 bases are TGTGCCAGCAGTGAAAAAATTGGGGACAGGGGGCAGGTCGGGGAGCTGTTTTTT. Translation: CASSEKIGDRGQVGELFF.

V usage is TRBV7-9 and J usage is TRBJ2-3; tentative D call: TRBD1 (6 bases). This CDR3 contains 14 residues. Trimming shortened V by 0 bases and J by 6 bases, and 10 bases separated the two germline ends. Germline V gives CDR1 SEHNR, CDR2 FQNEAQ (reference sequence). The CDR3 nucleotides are TGTGCCAGCAGCTTAGCGGGGGCATCGGATACGCAGTATTTT. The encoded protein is CASSLAGASDTQYF.

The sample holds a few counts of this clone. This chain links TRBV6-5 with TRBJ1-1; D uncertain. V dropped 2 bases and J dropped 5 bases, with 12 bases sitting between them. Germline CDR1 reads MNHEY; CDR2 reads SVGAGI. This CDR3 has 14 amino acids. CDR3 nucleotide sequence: TGTGCCAGCAGTTACGGTAGCAAAGTAACTGAAGCTTTCTTT. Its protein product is CASSYGSKVTEAFF.

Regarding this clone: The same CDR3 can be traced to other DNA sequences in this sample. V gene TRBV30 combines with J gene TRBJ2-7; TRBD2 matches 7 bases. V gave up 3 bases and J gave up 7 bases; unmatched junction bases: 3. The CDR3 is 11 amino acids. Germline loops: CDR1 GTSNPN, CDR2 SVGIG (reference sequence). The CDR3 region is CAWSLGGEQYF. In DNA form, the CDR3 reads TGTGCCTGGAGCCTGGGGGGGGAGCAGTACTTC.

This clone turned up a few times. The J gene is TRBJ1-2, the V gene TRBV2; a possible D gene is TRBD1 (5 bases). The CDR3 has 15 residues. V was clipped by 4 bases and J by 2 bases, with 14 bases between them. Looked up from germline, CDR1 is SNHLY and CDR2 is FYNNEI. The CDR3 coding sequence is TGTGCCAGCAGTGCCGGATCGGGACTAAACTATGGCTACACCTTC. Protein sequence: CASSAGSGLNYGYTF.

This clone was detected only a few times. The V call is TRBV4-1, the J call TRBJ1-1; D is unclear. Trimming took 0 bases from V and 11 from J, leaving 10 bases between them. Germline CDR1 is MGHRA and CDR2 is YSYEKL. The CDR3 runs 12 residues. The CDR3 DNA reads TGCGCCAGCAGCCAAGATGCGGCCCCGGCTTTCTTT. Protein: CASSQDAAPAFF.

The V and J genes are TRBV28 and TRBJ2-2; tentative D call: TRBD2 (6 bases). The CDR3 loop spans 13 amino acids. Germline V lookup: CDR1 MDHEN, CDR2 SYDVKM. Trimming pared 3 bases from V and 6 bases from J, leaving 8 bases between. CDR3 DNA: TGTGCCAGCAGTTTTCCGGGGGCCGGGGAGCTGTTTTTT. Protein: CASSFPGAGELFF. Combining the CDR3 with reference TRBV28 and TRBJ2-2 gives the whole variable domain DVKVTQSSRYLVKRTGEKVFLECVQDMDHENMFWYRQDPGLGLRLIYFSYDVKMKEKGDIPEGYSVSREKKERFSLILESASTNQTSMYLCASSFPGAGELFFGEGSRLTVL.

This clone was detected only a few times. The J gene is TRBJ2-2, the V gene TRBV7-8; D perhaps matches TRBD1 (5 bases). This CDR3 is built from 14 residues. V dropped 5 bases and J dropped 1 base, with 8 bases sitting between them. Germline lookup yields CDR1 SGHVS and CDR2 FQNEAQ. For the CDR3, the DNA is TGTGCCAGCAGCCTCGACAGGAACACCGGGGAGCTGTTTTTT. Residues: CASSLDRNTGELFF.

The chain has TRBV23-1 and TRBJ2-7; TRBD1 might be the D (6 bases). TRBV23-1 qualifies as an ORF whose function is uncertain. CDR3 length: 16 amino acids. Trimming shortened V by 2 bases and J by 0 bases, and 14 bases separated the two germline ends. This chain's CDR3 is CASSQQTGLSSYEQYF. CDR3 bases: TGCGCCAGCAGTCAACAGACAGGTCTCAGCTCCTACGAGCAGTACTTC.

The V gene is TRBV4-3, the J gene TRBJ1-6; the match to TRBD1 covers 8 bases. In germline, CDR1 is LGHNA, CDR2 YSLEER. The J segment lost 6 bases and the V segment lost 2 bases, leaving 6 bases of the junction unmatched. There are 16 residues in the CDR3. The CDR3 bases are TGCGCCAGCAGCCAAAGTATCGACAGGGGTAATTCACCCCTCCACTTT. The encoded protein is CASSQSIDRGNSPLHF.

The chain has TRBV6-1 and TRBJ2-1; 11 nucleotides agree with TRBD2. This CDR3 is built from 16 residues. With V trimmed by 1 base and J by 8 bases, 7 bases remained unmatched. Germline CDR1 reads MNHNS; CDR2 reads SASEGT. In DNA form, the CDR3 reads TGTGCCAGCAGTGAAGTAGCGGGAGGGCATACGGATGAGCAGTTCTTC. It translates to CASSEVAGGHTDEQFF.